This is a list of T cell receptor beta chains from one sample in a study of identical twins. A single record per CDR3 protein comes from TCRdb applying MiXCR to the 5' RACE reads. The table shows about 190,000 distinct CDR3 sequences, with about 16% occurring only once. This sample was shared with a second study, whose subject was T cells expressing NK-cell markers.

Material for sequencing was CD8+ T cells sorted from blood. The receptors here all came from a young woman in good health. Each CDR3 is given with its conserved first and last residue. The order of the fields is J gene, D gene, clone size, V gene, CDR3 DNA, CDR3 protein. D genes are given only for firm matches. Expanded clones get a size class; other rows say once, few or many, or leave the size out.

j_call: TRBJ1-2
d_call: .
clone_size: few
v_call: TRBV27
cdr3_nt: TGTGCCAGCAGTTTAAACGGCGGGAGGCGGGGTGGCTACACCTTC
cdr3_aa: CASSLNGGRRGGYTF

j_call: TRBJ2-1
d_call: .
clone_size: medium-sized
v_call: TRBV24-1
cdr3_nt: TGTGCCACCAGTGACAGCCACAATGAGCAGTTCTTC
cdr3_aa: CATSDSHNEQFF

j_call: TRBJ2-7
d_call: .
clone_size: few
v_call: TRBV12-3/TRBV12-4
cdr3_nt: TGTGCCAGCAGTCCGGGACCTATTTCTCACGGGCAGTACTTC
cdr3_aa: CASSPGPISHGQYF

j_call: TRBJ1-6
d_call: .
clone_size: .
v_call: TRBV9
cdr3_nt: TGTGCCAGCAGCGTAAGCAGGAATAATTCACCCCTCCACTTT
cdr3_aa: CASSVSRNNSPLHF

j_call: TRBJ2-1
d_call: .
clone_size: .
v_call: TRBV6-5
cdr3_nt: TGTCCCAGCAGTTCAGTGGGTGAGCAGTTCTTC
cdr3_aa: CPSSSVGEQFF

j_call: TRBJ1-2
d_call: TRBD1
clone_size: .
v_call: TRBV29-1
cdr3_nt: TGCAGCGTTAAACCTCAGGGGGCTTGGGGCTACACCTTC
cdr3_aa: CSVKPQGAWGYTF

j_call: TRBJ2-1
d_call: .
clone_size: few
v_call: TRBV6-2/TRBV6-3
cdr3_nt: TGTGCCAGCACCCTACAGGGAGGAACTGAGCAGTTCTTC
cdr3_aa: CASTLQGGTEQFF

j_call: TRBJ2-7
d_call: .
clone_size: .
v_call: TRBV5-5
cdr3_nt: TGTGCCAGCACGACAGAACTGGCCTACGAGCAGTACTTC
cdr3_aa: CASTTELAYEQYF

j_call: TRBJ1-2
d_call: TRBD1
clone_size: many
v_call: TRBV20-1
cdr3_nt: TGCAGTGCTAGAGATCCCGGGACAGGGGATTATGGCTACACCTTC
cdr3_aa: CSARDPGTGDYGYTF

j_call: TRBJ2-1
d_call: TRBD2
clone_size: once
v_call: TRBV7-9
cdr3_nt: TGTGCCAGCAGCCGGACTAGCGGAAAGGCAAAGGATGAGCAGTTCTTC
cdr3_aa: CASSRTSGKAKDEQFF

j_call: TRBJ2-7
d_call: .
clone_size: few
v_call: TRBV6-6
cdr3_nt: TGTGCCACCATTACGACTACAACCTACGAGCAGTACTTC
cdr3_aa: CATITTTTYEQYF

j_call: TRBJ2-1
d_call: .
clone_size: few
v_call: TRBV11-2
cdr3_nt: TGTGCCAGCAGGGCTAGCCTCTACAATGAGCAGTTCTTC
cdr3_aa: CASRASLYNEQFF

j_call: TRBJ2-3
d_call: .
clone_size: few
v_call: TRBV6-6
cdr3_nt: TGTGCCAGCAGTAACCCTCAAGGGAATACGCAGTATTTT
cdr3_aa: CASSNPQGNTQYF

j_call: TRBJ1-2
d_call: TRBD1
clone_size: .
v_call: TRBV10-3
cdr3_nt: TGTGCCATCAGTGACCCTACCGGGACAGGGGCCTATGGCTACACCTTC
cdr3_aa: CAISDPTGTGAYGYTF

j_call: TRBJ1-1
d_call: TRBD1
clone_size: .
v_call: TRBV7-9
cdr3_nt: TGTGCCAGCAGGACAGGGTCAAACACTGAAGCTTTCTTT
cdr3_aa: CASRTGSNTEAFF

j_call: TRBJ2-3
d_call: TRBD2
clone_size: .
v_call: TRBV9
cdr3_nt: TGTGCCAGCACCGCTAGCGGGACCCACACAGATACGCAGTATTTT
cdr3_aa: CASTASGTHTDTQYF

j_call: TRBJ2-2
d_call: .
clone_size: few
v_call: TRBV24-1
cdr3_nt: TGTGCCACCAGTGATGGTGGGGAGCTGTTTTTT
cdr3_aa: CATSDGGELFF

j_call: TRBJ2-1
d_call: TRBD2
clone_size: many
v_call: TRBV12-3/TRBV12-4
cdr3_nt: TGTGCCAGCACCAAGACTAGCGATGAGCAGTTCTTC
cdr3_aa: CASTKTSDEQFF

j_call: TRBJ2-1
d_call: .
clone_size: many
v_call: TRBV6-1
cdr3_nt: TGTGCCAGCCTAACCCCGGGGAGCTCCTACAATGAGCAGTTCTTC
cdr3_aa: CASLTPGSSYNEQFF

j_call: TRBJ2-3
d_call: .
clone_size: .
v_call: TRBV27
cdr3_nt: TGTGCCAGCAGGGAAATTAGCACAGATACGCAGTATTTT
cdr3_aa: CASREISTDTQYF

j_call: TRBJ2-3
d_call: .
clone_size: .
v_call: TRBV27
cdr3_nt: TGTGCCAGCAGCAGACCAGGGCTGGCAGATACGCAGTATTTT
cdr3_aa: CASSRPGLADTQYF

j_call: TRBJ2-4
d_call: TRBD2
clone_size: .
v_call: TRBV2
cdr3_nt: TGTGCCAGCAGTGAAACTAGCGGGACCAACATTCAGTACTTC
cdr3_aa: CASSETSGTNIQYF

j_call: TRBJ2-5
d_call: .
clone_size: .
v_call: TRBV21-1
cdr3_nt: TGTGCCAGCACCGCGGCGGCTAATCAAGAGACCCAGTACTTC
cdr3_aa: CASTAAANQETQYF

j_call: TRBJ2-3
d_call: .
clone_size: few
v_call: TRBV12-3/TRBV12-4
cdr3_nt: TGTGCCAGCAGGGGGACGGAAAGAGAGACAGATACGCAGTATTTT
cdr3_aa: CASRGTERETDTQYF

j_call: TRBJ2-1
d_call: TRBD2
clone_size: few
v_call: TRBV10-3
cdr3_nt: TGTGCCACTCAAGGGGTAGCGGGGGACCATACCTACAATGAGCAGTTCTTC
cdr3_aa: CATQGVAGDHTYNEQFF

j_call: TRBJ2-3
d_call: .
clone_size: .
v_call: TRBV12-3/TRBV12-4
cdr3_nt: TGTGCCAGCAGCAGGGGTGGCGATACGCAGTATTTT
cdr3_aa: CASSRGGDTQYF

j_call: TRBJ1-1
d_call: TRBD1
clone_size: .
v_call: TRBV12-3/TRBV12-4
cdr3_nt: TGTGCCAGCAGTTTACGGGACAGGAAAGCTCCTCTCGAAGCTTTCTTT
cdr3_aa: CASSLRDRKAPLEAFF

j_call: TRBJ2-7
d_call: .
clone_size: .
v_call: TRBV6-2/TRBV6-3
cdr3_nt: TGTGCCAGCAGTCCCCCCCTCTACGAGCAGTACTTC
cdr3_aa: CASSPPLYEQYF

j_call: TRBJ2-3
d_call: .
clone_size: many
v_call: TRBV29-1
cdr3_nt: TGCAGCGTTAACGGACTGGAAGATACGCAGTATTTT
cdr3_aa: CSVNGLEDTQYF

j_call: TRBJ1-1
d_call: .
clone_size: .
v_call: TRBV9
cdr3_nt: TGTGCCAGCAGCGAAGGGGGGTACGCTGAAGCTTTCTTT
cdr3_aa: CASSEGGYAEAFF

j_call: TRBJ1-2
d_call: .
clone_size: few
v_call: TRBV7-6
cdr3_nt: TGTGCCAGCAGCTCAGGACCTGGGGGAGCTAACTATGGCTACACCTTC
cdr3_aa: CASSSGPGGANYGYTF

j_call: TRBJ1-2
d_call: TRBD1
clone_size: .
v_call: TRBV27
cdr3_nt: TGTGCCAGCAGCGGGACAGACGACTATGGCTACACCTTC
cdr3_aa: CASSGTDDYGYTF

j_call: TRBJ2-3
d_call: TRBD2
clone_size: .
v_call: TRBV14
cdr3_nt: TGTGCCAGCAGCCACTCCCTGGGAGCGGGATGGCTCCAGACGCAGTATTTT
cdr3_aa: CASSHSLGAGWLQTQYF

j_call: TRBJ2-1
d_call: .
clone_size: few
v_call: TRBV27
cdr3_nt: TGTGCCAGCAGGGGGGTAGCTTCGGCGGTCGGTGAGCAGTTCTTC
cdr3_aa: CASRGVASAVGEQFF

j_call: TRBJ2-1
d_call: TRBD2
clone_size: few
v_call: TRBV12-3/TRBV12-4
cdr3_nt: TGTGCCAGCAACCTAGCGGGGGAGCAGTTCTTC
cdr3_aa: CASNLAGEQFF

j_call: TRBJ2-7
d_call: .
clone_size: few
v_call: TRBV10-3
cdr3_nt: TGTGCCACTGTGTCGGGGGTTCGGGGGAGCGAGCAGTACTTC
cdr3_aa: CATVSGVRGSEQYF

j_call: TRBJ2-6
d_call: TRBD1
clone_size: .
v_call: TRBV15
cdr3_nt: TGTGCCACCAGCACAGGCTTCCCCCGGGACAGGCCTATTAGCTCTGGGGCCAACGTCCTGACTTTC
cdr3_aa: CATSTGFPRDRPISSGANVLTF

j_call: TRBJ2-1
d_call: .
clone_size: few
v_call: TRBV6-2/TRBV6-3
cdr3_nt: TGTGCCAGCAGATTTAGCGACGGCTTCTACAATGAGCAGTTCTTC
cdr3_aa: CASRFSDGFYNEQFF

j_call: TRBJ2-1
d_call: .
clone_size: .
v_call: TRBV15
cdr3_nt: TGTGCCACCAGCAGAGATTGGAGCGAGCAGTTCTTC
cdr3_aa: CATSRDWSEQFF

j_call: TRBJ1-1
d_call: .
clone_size: few
v_call: TRBV15
cdr3_nt: TGTGCCACCAGCAGCCGCAGAGATGAAGCTTTCTTT
cdr3_aa: CATSSRRDEAFF

j_call: TRBJ2-7
d_call: TRBD1
clone_size: few
v_call: TRBV14
cdr3_nt: TGTGCCAGCGGGACAGCCTCCTCCTACGAGCAGTACTTC
cdr3_aa: CASGTASSYEQYF

j_call: TRBJ2-1
d_call: .
clone_size: .
v_call: TRBV7-9
cdr3_nt: TGTGCCAGCAGCCGAGTCCGGGGTGGGAATGAGCAGTTCTTC
cdr3_aa: CASSRVRGGNEQFF

j_call: TRBJ2-1
d_call: .
clone_size: few
v_call: TRBV19
cdr3_nt: TGTGCCAGTAGTATAGAGACTAGCTCCTACAATGAGCAGTTCTTC
cdr3_aa: CASSIETSSYNEQFF

j_call: TRBJ2-1
d_call: TRBD2
clone_size: many
v_call: TRBV20-1
cdr3_nt: TGCAGTGCCCCGAGCGGGGGGGATTACAATGAGCAGTTCTTC
cdr3_aa: CSAPSGGDYNEQFF

j_call: TRBJ1-5
d_call: .
clone_size: many
v_call: TRBV11-2
cdr3_nt: TGTGCCAGCAGCTTGAGCGGGGACTCTCAGCATTTT
cdr3_aa: CASSLSGDSQHF